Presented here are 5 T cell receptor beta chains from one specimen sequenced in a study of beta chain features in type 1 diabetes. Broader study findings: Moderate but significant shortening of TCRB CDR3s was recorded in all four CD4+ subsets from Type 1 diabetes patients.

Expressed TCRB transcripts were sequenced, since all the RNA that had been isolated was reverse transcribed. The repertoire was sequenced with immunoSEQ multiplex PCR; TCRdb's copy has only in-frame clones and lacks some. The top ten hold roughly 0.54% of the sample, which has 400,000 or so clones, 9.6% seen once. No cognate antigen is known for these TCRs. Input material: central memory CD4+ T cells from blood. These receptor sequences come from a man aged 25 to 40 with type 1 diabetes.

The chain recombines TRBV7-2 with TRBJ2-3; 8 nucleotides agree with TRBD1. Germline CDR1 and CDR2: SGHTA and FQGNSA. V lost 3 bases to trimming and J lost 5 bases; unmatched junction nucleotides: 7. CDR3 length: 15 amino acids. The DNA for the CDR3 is TGTGCCAGCAGCTTGACCGGGACAGGTAGAGATACGCAGTATTTT. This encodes CASSLTGTGRDTQYF. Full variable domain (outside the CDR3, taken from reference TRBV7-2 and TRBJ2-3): GAGVSQSPSNKVTEKGKDVELRCDPISGHTALYWYRQSLGQGLEFLIYFQGNSAPDKSGLPSDRFSAERTGGSVSTLTIQRTQQEDSAVYLCASSLTGTGRDTQYFGPGTRLTVL.

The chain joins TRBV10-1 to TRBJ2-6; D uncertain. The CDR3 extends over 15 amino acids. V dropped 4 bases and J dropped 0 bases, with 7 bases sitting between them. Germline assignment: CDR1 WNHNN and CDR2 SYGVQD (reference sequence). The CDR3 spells CASSASLSGANVLTF. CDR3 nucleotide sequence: TGCGCCAGCAGTGCTTCCCTCTCTGGGGCCAACGTCCTGACTTTC.

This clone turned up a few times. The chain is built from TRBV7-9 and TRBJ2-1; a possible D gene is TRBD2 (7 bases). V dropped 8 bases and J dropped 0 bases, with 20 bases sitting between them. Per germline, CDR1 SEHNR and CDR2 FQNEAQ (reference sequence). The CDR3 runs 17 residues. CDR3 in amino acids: CASRPRGEGSSYNEQFF. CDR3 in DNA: TGTGCCAGCCGCCCGAGGGGGGAGGGTAGCTCCTACAATGAGCAGTTCTTC.

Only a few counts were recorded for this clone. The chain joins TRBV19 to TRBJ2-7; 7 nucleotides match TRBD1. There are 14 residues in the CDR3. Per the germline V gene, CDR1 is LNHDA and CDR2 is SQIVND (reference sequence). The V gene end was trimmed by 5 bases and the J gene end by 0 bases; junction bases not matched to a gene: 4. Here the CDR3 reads CASSLRQGSYEQYF. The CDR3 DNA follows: TGTGCCAGTAGTCTCCGACAGGGCTCCTACGAGCAGTACTTC. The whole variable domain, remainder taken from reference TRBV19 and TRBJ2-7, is DGGITQSPKYLFRKEGQNVTLSCEQNLNHDAMYWYRQDPGQGLRLIYYSQIVNDFQKGDIAEGYSVSREKKESFPLTVTSAQKNPTAFYLCASSLRQGSYEQYFGPGTRLTVT.

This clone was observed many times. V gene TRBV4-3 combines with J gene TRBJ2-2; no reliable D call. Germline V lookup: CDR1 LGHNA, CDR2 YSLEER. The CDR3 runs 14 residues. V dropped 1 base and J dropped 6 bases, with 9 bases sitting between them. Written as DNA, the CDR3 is TGCGCCAGCAGCCAAGCGTTTAGTCCCGGGGAGCTGTTTTTT. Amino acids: CASSQAFSPGELFF.